Given below is one TCR beta chain in context. Its antigen remains unidentified. The sample comes from a study of cytomegalovirus exposure and HLA in healthy donors. Overall study findings and caveats: First-cohort TCR clusters were later found to tend to co-occur in the roughly 120 validation repertoires. There were some public TCRs occurring in many donors, but most TCR sequences were rare.

Unmatched junction bases numbered 8, after V lost 6 bases and J lost 0 bases. This CDR3 is 15 amino acids long. Germline CDR1 LNHNV, CDR2 YYDKDF (reference sequence). TCRdb's table, derived via immunoSEQ multiplex PCR, lists solely in-frame clones and lacks some. The sample lists 200,000 or so clones; approximately 84% were seen once. This TCR was sampled from a man aged 18 to 29 in good health and CMV-seropositive. Sequenced material: PBMCs. V usage is TRBV15 and J usage is TRBJ2-7, with 7 bases lining up with TRBD1. CDR3 in amino acids: CATSSPGTASYEQYF. In DNA, the CDR3 is TGTGCCACCAGTTCACCCGGGACAGCCTCCTACGAGCAGTACTTC.